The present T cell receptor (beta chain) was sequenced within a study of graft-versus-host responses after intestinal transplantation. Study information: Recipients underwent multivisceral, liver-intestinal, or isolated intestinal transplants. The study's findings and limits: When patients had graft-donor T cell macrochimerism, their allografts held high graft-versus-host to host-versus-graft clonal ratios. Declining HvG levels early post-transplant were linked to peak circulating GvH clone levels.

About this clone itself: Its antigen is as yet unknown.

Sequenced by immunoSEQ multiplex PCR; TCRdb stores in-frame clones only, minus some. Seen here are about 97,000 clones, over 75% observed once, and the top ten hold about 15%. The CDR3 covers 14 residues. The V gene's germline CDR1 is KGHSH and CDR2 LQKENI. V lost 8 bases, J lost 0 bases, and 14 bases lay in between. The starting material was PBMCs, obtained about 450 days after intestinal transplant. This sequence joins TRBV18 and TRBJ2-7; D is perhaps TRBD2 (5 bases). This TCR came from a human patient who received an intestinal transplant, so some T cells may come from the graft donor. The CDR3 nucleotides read TGTGCCAGCACCGAACTCCGGGACTCCTACGAGCAGTACTTC. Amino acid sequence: CASTELRDSYEQYF.